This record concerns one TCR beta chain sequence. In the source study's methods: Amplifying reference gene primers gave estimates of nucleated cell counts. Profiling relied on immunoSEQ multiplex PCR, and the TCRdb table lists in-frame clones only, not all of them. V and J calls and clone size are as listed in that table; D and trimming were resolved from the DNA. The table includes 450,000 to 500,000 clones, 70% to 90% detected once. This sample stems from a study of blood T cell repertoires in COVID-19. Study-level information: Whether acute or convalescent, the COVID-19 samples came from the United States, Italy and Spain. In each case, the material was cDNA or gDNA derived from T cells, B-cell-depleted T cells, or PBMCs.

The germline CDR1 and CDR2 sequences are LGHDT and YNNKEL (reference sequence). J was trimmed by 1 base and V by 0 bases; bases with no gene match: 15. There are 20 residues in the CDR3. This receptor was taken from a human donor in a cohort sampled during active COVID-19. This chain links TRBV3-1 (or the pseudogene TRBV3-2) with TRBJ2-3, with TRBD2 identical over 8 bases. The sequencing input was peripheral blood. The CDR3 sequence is CASSQDMSRGGPGGTDTQYF. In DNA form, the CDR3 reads TGTGCCAGCAGCCAAGATATGTCCCGCGGGGGGCCGGGTGGCACAGATACGCAGTATTTT.